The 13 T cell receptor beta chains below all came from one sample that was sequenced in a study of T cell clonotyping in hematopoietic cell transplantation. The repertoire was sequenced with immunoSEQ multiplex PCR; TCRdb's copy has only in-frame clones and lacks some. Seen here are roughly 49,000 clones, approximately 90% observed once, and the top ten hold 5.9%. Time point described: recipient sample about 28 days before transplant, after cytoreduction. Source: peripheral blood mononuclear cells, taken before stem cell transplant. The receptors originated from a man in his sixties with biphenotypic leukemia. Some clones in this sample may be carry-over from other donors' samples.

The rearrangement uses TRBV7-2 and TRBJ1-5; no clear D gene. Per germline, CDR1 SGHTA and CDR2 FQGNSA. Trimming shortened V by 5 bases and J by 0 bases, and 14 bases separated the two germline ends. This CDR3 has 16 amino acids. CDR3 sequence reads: CASSPLVGYSNQPQHF. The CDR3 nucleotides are TGTGCCAGCAGCCCCCTAGTGGGGTATAGCAATCAGCCCCAGCATTTT.

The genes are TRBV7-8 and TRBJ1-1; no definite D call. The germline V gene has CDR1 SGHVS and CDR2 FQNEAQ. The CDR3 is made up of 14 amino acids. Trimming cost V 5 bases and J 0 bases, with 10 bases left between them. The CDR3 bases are TGTGCCAGCAGCCCCGGGCAACTGAACACTGAAGCTTTCTTT. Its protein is CASSPGQLNTEAFF.

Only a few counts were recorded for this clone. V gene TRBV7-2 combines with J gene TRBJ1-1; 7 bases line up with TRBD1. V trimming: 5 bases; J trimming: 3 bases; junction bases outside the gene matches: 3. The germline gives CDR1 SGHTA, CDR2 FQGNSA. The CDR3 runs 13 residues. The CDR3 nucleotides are TGTGCCAGCAGCACAGGGGTTTACACTGAAGCTTTCTTT. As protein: CASSTGVYTEAFF.

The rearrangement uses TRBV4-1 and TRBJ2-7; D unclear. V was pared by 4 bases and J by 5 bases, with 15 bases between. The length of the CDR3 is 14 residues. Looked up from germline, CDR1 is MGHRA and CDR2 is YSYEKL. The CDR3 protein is CASSPHEAADEQYF. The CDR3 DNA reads TGCGCCAGCAGCCCCCATGAGGCGGCTGACGAGCAGTACTTC.

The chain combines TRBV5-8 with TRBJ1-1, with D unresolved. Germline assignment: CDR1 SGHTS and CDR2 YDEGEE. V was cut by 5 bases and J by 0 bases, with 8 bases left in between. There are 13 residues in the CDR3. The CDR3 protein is CASSSYMNTEAFF. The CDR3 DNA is TGTGCCAGCAGTTCCTACATGAACACTGAAGCTTTCTTT.

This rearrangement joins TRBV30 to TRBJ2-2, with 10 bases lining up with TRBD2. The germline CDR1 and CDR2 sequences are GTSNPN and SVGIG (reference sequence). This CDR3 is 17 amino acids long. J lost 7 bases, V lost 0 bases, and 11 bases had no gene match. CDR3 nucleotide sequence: TGTGCCTGGAGTGTACTGGGAGCGGGAGGGCGGGGCGGGGAGCTGTTTTTT. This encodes CAWSVLGAGGRGGELFF.

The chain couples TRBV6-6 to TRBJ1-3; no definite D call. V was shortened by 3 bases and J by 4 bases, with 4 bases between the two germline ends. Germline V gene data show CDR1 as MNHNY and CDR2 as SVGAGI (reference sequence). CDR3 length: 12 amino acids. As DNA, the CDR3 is TGTGCCAGCAGTTATGAAGGAAACACCATATATTTT. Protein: CASSYEGNTIYF.

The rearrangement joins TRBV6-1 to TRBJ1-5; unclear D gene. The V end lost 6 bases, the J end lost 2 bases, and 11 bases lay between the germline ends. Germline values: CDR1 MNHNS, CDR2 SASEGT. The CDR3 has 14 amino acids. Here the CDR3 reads CASRKNQGNQPQHF. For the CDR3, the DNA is TGTGCCAGCAGGAAAAATCAGGGCAATCAGCCCCAGCATTTT.

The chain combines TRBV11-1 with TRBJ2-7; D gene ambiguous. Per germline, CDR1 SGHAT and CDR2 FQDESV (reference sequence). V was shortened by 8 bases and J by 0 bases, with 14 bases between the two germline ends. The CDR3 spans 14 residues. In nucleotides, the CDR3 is TGTGCCAGCGGCCCCATGCGGATCTCCTACGAGCAGTACTTC. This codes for CASGPMRISYEQYF.

CDR3 in DNA: TGTGCCAGCAGCCCTGATAGCAATCAGCCCCAGCATTTT. Protein sequence: CASSPDSNQPQHF. The chain recombines TRBV2 with TRBJ1-5; the D is unclear. The ends were cut back, 6 bases at V and 0 bases at J, with 6 bases in the middle. The CDR3 has 13 residues. Germline V CDR1 and CDR2: SNHLY, FYNNEI.

CDR3 sequence reads: CASSLEQRSYEQYF. For the CDR3, the DNA is TGCGCCAGCAGCTTGGAACAGAGATCCTACGAGCAGTACTTC. The chain carries TRBV5-1 and TRBJ2-7; the D is unclear. Trimming took 0 bases from V and 1 from J, leaving 8 bases between them. This CDR3 is 14 amino acids long. Germline assignment: CDR1 SGHRS and CDR2 YFSETQ.

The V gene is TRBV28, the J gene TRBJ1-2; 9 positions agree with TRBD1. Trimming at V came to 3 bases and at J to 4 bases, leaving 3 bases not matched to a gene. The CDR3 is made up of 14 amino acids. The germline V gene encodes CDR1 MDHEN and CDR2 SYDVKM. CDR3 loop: CASSLDRGFYGYTF. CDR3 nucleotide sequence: TGTGCCAGCAGTTTGGACAGGGGCTTCTATGGCTACACCTTC.

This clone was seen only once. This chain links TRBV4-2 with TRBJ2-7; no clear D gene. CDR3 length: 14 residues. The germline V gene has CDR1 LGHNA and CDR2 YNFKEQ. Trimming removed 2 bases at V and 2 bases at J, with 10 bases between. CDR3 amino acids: CASSQHGFTYEQYF. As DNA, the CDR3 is TGTGCCAGCAGCCAACATGGGTTTACCTACGAGCAGTACTTC.